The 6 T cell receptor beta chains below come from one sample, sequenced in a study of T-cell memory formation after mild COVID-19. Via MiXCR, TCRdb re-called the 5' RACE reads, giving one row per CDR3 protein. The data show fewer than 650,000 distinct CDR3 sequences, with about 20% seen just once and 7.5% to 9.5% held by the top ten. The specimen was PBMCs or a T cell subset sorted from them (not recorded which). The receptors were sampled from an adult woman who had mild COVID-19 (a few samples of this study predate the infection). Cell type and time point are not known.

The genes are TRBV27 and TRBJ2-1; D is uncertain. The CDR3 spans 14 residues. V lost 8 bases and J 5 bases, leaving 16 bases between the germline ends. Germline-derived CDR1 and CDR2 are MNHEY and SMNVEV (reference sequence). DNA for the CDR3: TGTGCCAGCCGCGAGAACAGCATGAACAATGAGCAGTTCTTC. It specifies CASRENSMNNEQFF.

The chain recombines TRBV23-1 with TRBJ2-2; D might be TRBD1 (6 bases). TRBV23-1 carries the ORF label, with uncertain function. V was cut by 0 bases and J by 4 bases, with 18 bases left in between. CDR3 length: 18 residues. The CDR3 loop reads CASSQSRRQDKGTGELFF. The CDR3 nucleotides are TGCGCCAGCAGTCAATCGCGCCGACAGGACAAAGGCACCGGGGAGCTGTTTTTT.

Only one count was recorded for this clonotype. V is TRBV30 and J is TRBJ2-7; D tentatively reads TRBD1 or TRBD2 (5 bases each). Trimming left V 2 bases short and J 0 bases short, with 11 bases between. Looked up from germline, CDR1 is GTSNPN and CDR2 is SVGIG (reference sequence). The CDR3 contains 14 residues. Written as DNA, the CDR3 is TGTGCCTGGAGTACCCCCGGGACCTCCTACGAGCAGTACTTC. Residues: CAWSTPGTSYEQYF.

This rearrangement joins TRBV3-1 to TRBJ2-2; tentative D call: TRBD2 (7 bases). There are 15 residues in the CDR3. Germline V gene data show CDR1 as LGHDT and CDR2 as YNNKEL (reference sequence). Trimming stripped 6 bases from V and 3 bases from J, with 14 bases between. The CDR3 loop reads CASRVRGQDTGELFF. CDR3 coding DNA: TGTGCCAGCAGGGTGCGGGGGCAGGACACCGGGGAGCTGTTTTTT.

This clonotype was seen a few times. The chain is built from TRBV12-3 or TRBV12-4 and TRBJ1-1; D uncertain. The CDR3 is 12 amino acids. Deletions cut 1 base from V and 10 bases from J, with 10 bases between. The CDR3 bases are TGTGCCAGCAGTTTAGGGACTCCCACAGCTTTCTTT. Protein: CASSLGTPTAFF.

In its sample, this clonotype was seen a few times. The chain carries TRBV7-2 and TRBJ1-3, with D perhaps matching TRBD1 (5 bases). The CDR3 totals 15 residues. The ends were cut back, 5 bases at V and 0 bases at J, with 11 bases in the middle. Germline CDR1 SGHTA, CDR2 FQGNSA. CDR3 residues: CASSSDRSSGNTIYF. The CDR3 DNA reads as TGTGCCAGCAGCAGCGACAGAAGCTCTGGAAACACCATATATTTT.